The 9 T cell receptor beta chains presented below share a single source sample, sequenced in a study of blood T cell repertoires in COVID-19. The table came from immunoSEQ multiplex PCR; TCRdb's copy has only in-frame clones and leaves some out. The sample has 200,000 or so clones, 70% to 90% seen once. Sample: peripheral blood. The source is a man in his 70s with active or convalescent COVID-19.

V is TRBV10-1 and J is TRBJ2-1; 8 bases line up with TRBD2. Trimming removed 5 bases from V and 3 bases from J; junction bases left unmatched: 3. This CDR3 has 14 amino acids. Looked up from germline, CDR1 is WNHNN and CDR2 is SYGVQD (reference sequence). CDR3 amino acids: CASSPSGGYNEQFF. The DNA for the CDR3 is TGCGCCAGCAGTCCCAGCGGGGGCTACAATGAGCAGTTCTTC.

The rearrangement uses TRBV19 and TRBJ2-7; D might be TRBD2 (5 bases). V was cut by 5 bases and J by 0 bases, with 8 bases left in between. The CDR3 covers 13 residues. Germline V gene sequence: CDR1 LNHDA, CDR2 SQIVND (reference sequence). This CDR3 is CASSERSSYEQYF. The CDR3 DNA sequence: TGTGCCAGTAGTGAGCGGTCCTCCTACGAGCAGTACTTC.

This clone has just one count. The rearrangement joins TRBV11-2 to TRBJ2-3; a possible D gene is TRBD2 (6 bases). Trimming left V 5 bases short and J 2 bases short, with 20 bases between. The CDR3 extends over 17 amino acids. Germline CDR1 and CDR2: SGHAT and FQNNGV. CDR3 residues: CASSPGTSRIPTDTQYF. CDR3 DNA sequence: TGTGCCAGCAGCCCAGGTACTAGCAGGATTCCCACAGATACGCAGTATTTT.

This clone was counted only a few times. The chain carries TRBV11-2 and TRBJ1-2, with D perhaps matching TRBD1 (5 bases). Per the germline V gene, CDR1 is SGHAT and CDR2 is FQNNGV. This CDR3 spans 15 amino acids. The V gene lost 5 bases and the J gene lost 7 bases, with 20 bases spanning the gap. The CDR3 reads CASSPAAGIAFGYTF. The CDR3 coding sequence is TGTGCCAGCAGCCCGGCAGCAGGGATTGCTTTTGGCTACACCTTC. Together with reference TRBV11-2 and TRBJ1-2, the CDR3 gives the full variable domain: EAGVAQSPRYKIIEKRQSVAFWCNPISGHATLYWYQQILGQGPKLLIQFQNNGVVDDSQLPKDRFSAERLKGVDSTLKIQPAKLEDSAVYLCASSPAAGIAFGYTFGSGTRLTVV.

V gene TRBV28 combines with J gene TRBJ1-3, with a tentative D call TRBD1 (5 bases). The CDR3 has 14 amino acids. Germline V CDR1 and CDR2: MDHEN, SYDVKM. V dropped 3 bases and J dropped 4 bases, with 10 bases sitting between them. CDR3 sequence: CASSFRQIGNTIYF. The DNA of the CDR3 is TGTGCCAGCAGTTTTAGACAGATCGGAAACACCATATATTTT.

This rearrangement joins TRBV3-1 (or the pseudogene TRBV3-2) to TRBJ2-1; 9 positions match TRBD2. With 0 bases clipped from V and 8 bases from J, the junction kept 17 bases outside the gene matches. The CDR3 has 19 residues. CDR1 and CDR2 from the germline V gene are LGHDT and YNNKEL (reference sequence). The CDR3 loop is CASSQDHRRGRALVDEQFF. The CDR3 DNA is TGTGCCAGCAGCCAAGATCACCGGCGCGGGAGGGCCCTCGTCGATGAGCAGTTCTTC.

The J gene is TRBJ1-6, the V gene TRBV6-6; TRBD1 matches at 7 bases. V dropped 5 bases and J dropped 7; count of bases not matched to a gene: 14. The CDR3 has 17 residues. Germline CDR1 reads MNHNY; CDR2 reads SVGAGI (reference sequence). The CDR3 is CASSLLLTRGTNSPLHF. In DNA form, the CDR3 reads TGTGCCAGCAGTCTACTACTGACCAGGGGGACCAATTCACCCCTCCACTTT.

The chain joins TRBV2 to TRBJ2-7; possible D gene TRBD1, 6 bases. V was trimmed by 5 bases and J by 4 bases, leaving 9 bases between them. This CDR3 is 12 amino acids long. The germline CDR1 and CDR2 sequences are SNHLY and FYNNEI. The CDR3: CASSLDRYEQYF. CDR3 sequence (DNA): TGTGCCAGCAGTCTGGACAGATACGAGCAGTACTTC. Full variable domain (remainder filled in from reference TRBV2 and TRBJ2-7): EPEVTQTPSHQVTQMGQEVILRCVPISNHLYFYWYRQILGQKVEFLVSFYNNEISEKSEIFDDQFSVERPDGSNFTLKIRSTKLEDSAMYFCASSLDRYEQYFGPGTRLTVT.

The chain couples TRBV4-3 to TRBJ2-1; 11 nucleotides match TRBD2. Trimming took 4 bases from V and 9 from J; bases not matched to a gene: 17. Germline V gene lookup returns CDR1 LGHNA and CDR2 YSLEER. The CDR3 length is 18 residues. Here the CDR3 reads CASSLQGLAEGGSGEQFF. In DNA form, the CDR3 reads TGCGCCAGCAGCCTGCAGGGACTAGCGGAAGGGGGATCCGGTGAGCAGTTCTTC.